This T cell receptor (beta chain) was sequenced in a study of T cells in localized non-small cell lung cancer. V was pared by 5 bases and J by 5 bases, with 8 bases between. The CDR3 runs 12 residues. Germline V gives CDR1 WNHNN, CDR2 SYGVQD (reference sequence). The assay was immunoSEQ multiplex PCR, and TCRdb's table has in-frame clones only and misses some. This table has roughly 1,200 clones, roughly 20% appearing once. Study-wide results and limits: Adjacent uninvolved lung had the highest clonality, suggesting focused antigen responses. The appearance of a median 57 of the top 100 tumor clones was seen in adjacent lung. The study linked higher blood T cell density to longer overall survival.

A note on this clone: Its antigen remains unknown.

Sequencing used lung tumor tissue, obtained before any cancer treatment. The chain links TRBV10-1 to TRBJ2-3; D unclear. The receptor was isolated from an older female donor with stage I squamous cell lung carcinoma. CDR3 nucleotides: TGCGCCAGCAGTACCAAGCGAGATACGCAGTATTTT. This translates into CASSTKRDTQYF.